This note documents a single TCR beta chain sequence. This clonotype was seen more than once but under ten times. The target of this receptor is not known. It has no much larger one-base neighbor in the sample; base qualities were not kept. This sample was taken from a study of response to subunit inactivated influenza vaccine (dated by TCRdb to between 2017 and 2018). Regarding the complete study: Deep quantitative profiling of the T cell receptor repertoire was used in the study to follow responses to a trivalent subunit inactivated influenza vaccine. General study outcomes and caveats: The authors suggested that each seasonal influenza vaccination may recruit only a limited number of new T cells.

Library generation was performed with RT-PCR. Sequenced using an Illumina HiSeq 2500. Using fastp at Q25 and MiXCR, TCRdb reprocessed the public reads and kept productive beta chains. All rows with the same CDR3 protein become a single entry with the most common DNA and genes. The sample profile shows approximately 300,000 distinct CDR3 sequences; roughly 20% of them were found once. Of the sample, about 9.4% falls within the top ten clones. The input for sequencing was PBMCs from blood, taken less than 22 months after vaccination. The source of this sequence is a man in his fifties or sixties who received an inactivated influenza vaccine. Donor details come from another sample of the same person, matched by shared clones.

In nucleotide form, the sequence is TGTGCCAGCACTAGAGAAGGGGATACGCAGTATTTT. It specifies CASTREGDTQYF. The chain was built from TRBV9 and TRBJ2-3, with an unclear D gene assignment. V sheds 6 bases and J sheds 6 bases, leaving 11 bases between their ends. CDR1 and CDR2 are drawn from the germline V gene: SGDLS, YYNGEE. Counted from cysteine to phenylalanine, this CDR3 has 12 amino acids. Just the 36-base CDR3 DNA is kept, in frame starting at base 1. Supplemented by the reference TRBV9 and TRBJ2-3 proteins around the CDR3, the complete variable domain is DSGVTQTPKHLITATGQRVTLRCSPRSGDLSVYWYQQSLDQGLQFLIQYYNGEERAKGNILERFSAQQFPDLHSELNLSSLELGDSALYFCASTREGDTQYFGPGTRLTVL.